The clone carrying this T cell receptor (beta chain) was observed a single time. The entry originates in a study of blood T cell repertoires in COVID-19. Overall study: Nucleic acid was either cDNA or gDNA, and it came from T cells, B-cell-depleted T cells, or PBMCs.

Looked up from germline, CDR1 is SNHLY and CDR2 is FYNNEI. V shed 4 bases, J shed 7 bases, and the junction held 5 bases outside the gene matches. This CDR3 has 15 amino acids. Methods used by the authors: Reference gene primer amplification gave estimated nucleated cell counts. Data came from immunoSEQ multiplex PCR; TCRdb stores just in-frame clones and leaves some out. The DNA was the basis for D and trimming; V, J and clone size are from that table. The data show around 170,000 clones, less than 90% seen once. The specimen sequenced was peripheral blood. The V call is TRBV2, the J call TRBJ2-1; 12 bases map to TRBD2. The sequence was collected from an older woman with COVID-19, enrolled during active disease. CDR3 sequence (DNA): TGTGCCAGCAGTGCGACTAGCGGGAGTCATAATGAGCAGTTCTTC. Translating it yields CASSATSGSHNEQFF. Using reference TRBV2 and TRBJ2-1 for the parts outside the CDR3, the full variable domain is EPEVTQTPSHQVTQMGQEVILRCVPISNHLYFYWYRQILGQKVEFLVSFYNNEISEKSEIFDDQFSVERPDGSNFTLKIRSTKLEDSAMYFCASSATSGSHNEQFFGPGTRLTVL.